This T cell receptor (beta chain) was observed in a study of beta chain features in type 1 diabetes. On this clone: The antigen is undetermined. Distinct nucleotide sequences in the sample also encode this CDR3.

Study-level results: Among all four CD4+ subsets, Type 1 diabetes patients had TCRB CDR3s that were moderately but significantly shorter.

Isolated RNA was reverse transcribed in full, so expressed TCRB transcripts were sequenced. The assay was immunoSEQ multiplex PCR, and TCRdb's table has in-frame clones only and misses some. The data show more than 300,000 clones, with around 10% seen just once and about 0.6% held by the top ten. Germline V gene lookup returns CDR1 SGHRS and CDR2 YFSETQ. The CDR3 totals 15 residues. V lost 0 bases and J lost 3; bases outside the gene matches: 5. The sequence came from a young man with type 1 diabetes. What was sequenced was central memory CD4+ T cells from blood. V gene TRBV5-1 combines with J gene TRBJ2-7; 8 nucleotides agree with TRBD2. Here the CDR3 reads CASSLGLAGSYEQYF. The CDR3 nucleotides are TGCGCCAGCAGCTTGGGATTAGCGGGAAGCTACGAGCAGTACTTC. Variable domain in full (rest from reference TRBV5-1 and TRBJ2-7): KAGVTQTPRYLIKTRGQQVTLSCSPISGHRSVSWYQQTPGQGLQFLFEYFSETQRNKGNFPGRFSGRQFSNSRSEMNVSTLELGDSALYLCASSLGLAGSYEQYFGPGTRLTVT.